What follows describes a single T cell receptor beta chain. Its antigen is currently unknown. cDNA libraries for TCR beta contained unique molecular identifiers. TCRdb recomputed calls from the PCR reads with MiXCR, one row per CDR3 protein. The table shows about 200,000 distinct CDR3 sequences, with approximately 30% occurring only once. There are 14 residues in the CDR3. Germline V gives CDR1 ENHRY, CDR2 SYGVKD. Trimming at V came to 7 bases and at J to 4 bases, leaving 9 bases not matched to a gene. The data stem from a study of post-analysis software for immune sequencing data. General observations from the study: Relative to controls, patients had 4 or 5 TRBV segments at higher frequency, with TRBV5-6, TRBV5-1 and TRBV20-1 among these. Normalized Chao1 diversity in multiple sclerosis patients fell significantly below that of controls.

This chain joins TRBV10-3 and TRBJ1-1, with 7 nucleotides matching TRBD1. The receptor was isolated from a girl between 2 and 17 years old with multiple sclerosis. Sequencing input: blood. CDR3 loop: CAITDPRGGTEAFF. CDR3 sequence (DNA): TGTGCCATCACCGACCCCAGGGGGGGCACTGAAGCTTTCTTT.